Below, 28 T cell receptor beta chains from the same sample are listed, as sequenced in a study of metastatic and nonmetastatic thyroid tumors. Every patient underwent thyroid surgery untreated. TCRdb reprocessed the PCR reads using MiXCR. The top ten clones hold around a fifth of a sample with more than 30,000 clones, 15% to 20% of them seen once. The specimen was blood. These receptors originate from a female donor with papillary thyroid cancer or a benign thyroid nodule (not recorded which). Some clones in this sample may be carry-over from other donors' samples.

This clone occurred a few times. The chain has TRBV28 and TRBJ1-1; 7 bases are a match to TRBD1. V was clipped by 5 bases and J by 1 base; unmatched bases: 7. Germline CDR1 reads MDHEN; CDR2 reads SYDVKM. This CDR3 region has 15 residues. Here the CDR3 reads CASSRPGGPNTEAFF. CDR3 sequence (DNA): TGTGCCAGCAGTAGACCAGGGGGTCCGAACACTGAAGCTTTCTTT.

This clone was seen ten or more times. The genes are TRBV28 and TRBJ1-1; the D is unclear. V was cut by 5 bases and J by 3 bases, with 19 bases left in between. Germline V gene sequence: CDR1 MDHEN, CDR2 SYDVKM. The CDR3 covers 16 residues. CDR3 DNA: TGTGCCAGCAGTCTCCCTCCAGAGGGTAGGTACACTGAAGCTTTCTTT. Translated: CASSLPPEGRYTEAFF.

The rearrangement joins TRBV5-1 to TRBJ2-6, with 12 positions matching TRBD2. J gave up 0 bases and V 3 bases, and 1 base lay outside the gene matches. The CDR3 runs 17 residues. Germline-derived CDR1 and CDR2 are SGHRS and YFSETQ. The CDR3 spells CASSSLAGGSGANVLTF. Written as DNA, the CDR3 is TGCGCCAGCAGCTCACTAGCGGGGGGCTCTGGGGCCAACGTCCTGACTTTC.

This chain links TRBV20-1 with TRBJ1-1, with no clear D. The CDR3 covers 12 residues. V lost 6 bases to trimming and J lost 1 base, with 9 bases between them. Germline V gives CDR1 DFQATT, CDR2 SNEGSKA (reference sequence). CDR3 in DNA: TGCAGTGCGGAGGGCAAGAACACTGAAGCTTTCTTT. This encodes CSAEGKNTEAFF.

This clone showed up just a few times. The chain uses TRBV6-9 and TRBJ2-1, with D perhaps matching TRBD2 (6 bases). Germline CDR1 and CDR2: MNHGY and SVAAGI. V was cut by 3 bases and J by 9 bases, with 12 bases left in between. This CDR3 has 13 residues. The CDR3 region is CASSYSSESEQFF. The CDR3 DNA is TGTGCCAGCAGTTACTCTAGCGAGAGTGAGCAGTTCTTC.

This clone was recorded at least ten times. The chain uses TRBV19 and TRBJ1-1; the D gene is possibly TRBD1 (6 bases). This CDR3 contains 17 residues. V was pared by 5 bases and J by 2 bases, with 21 bases between. CDR1 is LNHDA, CDR2 SQIVND, per germline (reference sequence). The CDR3 DNA sequence: TGTGCCAGTAGTGAGCAACAGGGTTTGAGGGCCAACACTGAAGCTTTCTTT. Encoded protein: CASSEQQGLRANTEAFF.

This clone has a count of ten or more. The chain joins TRBV19 to TRBJ2-3, with 10 bases aligning to TRBD1. The CDR3 totals 14 residues. CDR1 and CDR2 from the germline V gene are LNHDA and SQIVND (reference sequence). V trimming: 1 base; J trimming: 6 bases; junction bases outside the gene matches: 1. The DNA for the CDR3 is TGTGCCAGTAGTATAGTGGACAGGGGGGATACGCAGTATTTT. Translating it yields CASSIVDRGDTQYF.

This clone was detected ten times or more. The chain combines TRBV6-1 with TRBJ1-1; TRBD1 aligns across 7 bases. After removal of 8 bases from V and 7 bases from J, the junction contained 13 bases not matched to a gene. The CDR3 has 14 amino acids. The V gene's germline CDR1 is MNHNS and CDR2 SASEGT. CDR3 protein: CASWDSQGAFEAFF. CDR3 sequence (DNA): TGTGCCAGCTGGGACAGCCAAGGGGCTTTTGAAGCTTTCTTT.

This clone was picked up many times. The rearrangement links TRBV4-1 to TRBJ1-4, with D possibly being TRBD1 (6 bases). Germline CDR1 MGHRA, CDR2 YSYEKL. Trimming removed 1 base from V and 5 bases from J, with 23 bases in between. The CDR3 loop spans 19 amino acids. CDR3 nucleotide sequence: TGCGCCAGCAGCCAAGCCTACTTTCCCCGGGGGGCCAACAATGAAAAACTGTTTTTT. It encodes CASSQAYFPRGANNEKLFF.

This clone was detected only a few times. The chain uses TRBV24-1 and TRBJ2-2, with D possibly matching TRBD1 (6 bases). The CDR3 has 13 amino acids. V shed 7 bases and J shed 8 bases, with 13 bases lying between them. The V gene's germline CDR1 is KGHDR and CDR2 SFDVKD. CDR3 amino acids: CATRDPRGGELFF. The CDR3 DNA reads as TGTGCCACCAGGGACCCCAGGGGAGGGGAGCTGTTTTTT.

This clone occurred many times. J is TRBJ2-6 and V is TRBV9, with D hard to call. Germline CDR1 and CDR2: SGDLS and YYNGEE. This CDR3 region has 14 residues. Trimming left V 2 bases short and J 1 base short, with 4 bases between. DNA for the CDR3: TGTGCCAGCAGCGTTGGGTCTGGGGCCAACGTCCTGACTTTC. This translates into CASSVGSGANVLTF. Complete variable domain (other parts from reference TRBV9 and TRBJ2-6): DSGVTQTPKHLITATGQRVTLRCSPRSGDLSVYWYQQSLDQGLQFLIQYYNGEERAKGNILERFSAQQFPDLHSELNLSSLELGDSALYFCASSVGSGANVLTFGAGSRLTVL.

The chain has TRBV20-1 and TRBJ1-6, with 10 positions matching TRBD1. The germline V gene encodes CDR1 DFQATT and CDR2 SNEGSKA (reference sequence). The length of the CDR3 is 17 residues. The V gene end was trimmed by 3 bases and the J gene end by 9 bases; junction bases not matched to a gene: 14. In DNA form, the CDR3 reads TGCAGTGCTAGCGGGGGATCGACAGGGGGCTTAGGTTCACCCCTCCACTTT. This codes for CSASGGSTGGLGSPLHF.

This clone was counted ten times or more. This rearrangement joins TRBV5-6 to TRBJ2-7, with D unresolved. Between the trimmed V and J ends, which lost 0 bases and 5 bases, there was a span of 3 bases. The CDR3 has 11 amino acids. In germline, CDR1 is SGHDT, CDR2 YYEEEE. CDR3 DNA sequence: TGTGCCAGCAGCTTGGGGAACGAGCAGTACTTC. Protein product: CASSLGNEQYF.

This clone was recorded many times. This rearrangement joins TRBV2 to TRBJ1-4; 7 bases map to TRBD1. Germline values: CDR1 SNHLY, CDR2 FYNNEI. CDR3 size: 13 residues. Germline trimming cut 7 bases from V and 7 bases from J; bases unmatched to any gene: 6. Here the CDR3 reads CASKLGQSEKLFF. The DNA for the CDR3 is TGTGCCAGCAAATTGGGACAGAGTGAAAAACTGTTTTTT.

The chain is built from TRBV7-8 and TRBJ1-2, with 8 bases lining up with TRBD1. V was pared by 5 bases and J by 6 bases, with 11 bases of the junction left unmatched. The CDR3 spans 15 residues. CDR1 and CDR2 (germline): SGHVS, FQNEAQ. As DNA, the CDR3 is TGTGCCAGCAGCACGACAGGGGATCCCTATGATGGCTACACCTTC. Its translation: CASSTTGDPYDGYTF. The whole variable domain, remainder taken from reference TRBV7-8 and TRBJ1-2, is GAGVSQSPRYKVAKRGQDVALRCDPISGHVSLFWYQQALGQGPEFLTYFQNEAQLDKSGLPSDRFFAERPEGSVSTLKIQRTQQEDSAVYLCASSTTGDPYDGYTFGSGTRLTVV.

Many counts were recorded for this clone. The chain couples TRBV20-1 to TRBJ2-7, with D maybe TRBD1 (6 bases). V was shortened by 4 bases and J by 5 bases, with 9 bases between the two germline ends. The germline V gene has CDR1 DFQATT and CDR2 SNEGSKA (reference sequence). The CDR3 runs 11 residues. The CDR3 DNA is TGCAGTGCTACCAGGGGCCACGAGCAGTACTTC. Amino acids: CSATRGHEQYF.

V gene TRBV12-3 or TRBV12-4 combines with J gene TRBJ1-4; tentatively, D is TRBD1 (5 bases). The CDR3 has 12 amino acids. V gave up 6 bases and J gave up 6 bases, with 8 bases separating them. The CDR3 DNA reads as TGTGCCAGCAGCCGGGGGGATGAAAAACTGTTTTTT. Residues: CASSRGDEKLFF.

On this clone itself: This may stem from a read error, because a much larger clone lies one nucleotide away. The chain combines TRBV7-2 with TRBJ2-7, with TRBD1 identical over 7 bases. The CDR3 loop spans 13 amino acids. From germline, CDR1 is SGHTA and CDR2 FQGNSA. The junction had 7 bases not matched to a gene; V was cut back by 5 bases and J by 6 bases. As DNA, the CDR3 is TGTGCCAGCAGCCTGGGACAGTCTGTCGAGCAGTACTTC. Protein: CASSLGQSVEQYF.

V is TRBV11-2 and J is TRBJ2-1; 8 bases match TRBD2. The CDR3 is made up of 15 amino acids. Germline V CDR1 and CDR2: SGHAT, FQNNGV. Trimming took 1 base from V and 9 from J; bases not matched to a gene: 8. The CDR3 reads CASSLGPAGEVEQFF. As DNA, the CDR3 is TGTGCCAGCAGCTTAGGTCCAGCGGGAGAGGTTGAGCAGTTCTTC.

This clone was seen more than once but under ten times. The rearrangement uses TRBV6-4 and TRBJ2-3; 7 positions match TRBD2. J gave up 4 bases and V 4 bases, and 5 bases lay outside the gene matches. The germline V gene encodes CDR1 MRHNA and CDR2 SNTAGT. The CDR3 is made up of 14 amino acids. The CDR3 DNA is TGTGCCAGCAGTGTAGGTAGCGGGTCAGATACGCAGTATTTT. Residues: CASSVGSGSDTQYF.

Many counts were recorded for this clone. The chain employs TRBV7-3 and TRBJ2-3, with TRBD1 identical over 7 bases. Germline lookup yields CDR1 SGHTA and CDR2 FQGTGA. V shed 5 bases, J shed 0 bases, and the junction held 8 bases outside the gene matches. The CDR3 runs to 16 residues. The CDR3 sequence is CASSQDRALSTDTQYF. The CDR3, as DNA: TGTGCCAGCAGCCAAGACAGGGCGCTTAGCACAGATACGCAGTATTTT.

Ten or more counts support this clone. The CDR3 DNA is TGTGCCAGCAGCCAACGGGAGGGTTTGAACACTGAAGCTTTCTTT. Residues: CASSQREGLNTEAFF. The gene calls are TRBV4-2 and TRBJ1-1; D gene uncertain. The CDR3 length is 15 residues. Trimming took 2 bases from V and 0 from J, leaving 10 bases between them. The germline V gene encodes CDR1 LGHNA and CDR2 YNFKEQ.

This clone was seen ten or more times. The chain uses TRBV12-3 or TRBV12-4 and TRBJ2-3, with 8 bases aligning to TRBD1. CDR3 length equals 14 residues. Trimming removed 6 bases from V and 3 bases from J; junction bases left unmatched: 5. CDR3 sequence reads: CASSRTGITDTQYF. CDR3 nucleotides: TGTGCCAGCAGCAGGACAGGGATAACAGATACGCAGTATTTT.

This chain connects TRBV6-1 to TRBJ2-7; D is tentatively TRBD1 or TRBD2 (5 bases each). The CDR3 extends over 15 amino acids. In germline, CDR1 is MNHNS, CDR2 SASEGT. With 8 bases removed from V and 0 bases from J, the gap between germline ends came to 17 bases. For the CDR3, the DNA is TGTGCCAGCCGACAGAACAGCGGAGCCTCCTACGAGCAGTACTTC. It encodes CASRQNSGASYEQYF.

This clone was seen a few times. The CDR3 protein is CASSISGNNEQFF. The CDR3 region has the DNA TGTGCCAGTAGTATATCCGGAAACAATGAGCAGTTCTTC. The rearrangement links TRBV19 to TRBJ2-1; no definite D call. The CDR3 consists of 13 residues. CDR1 is LNHDA, CDR2 SQIVND, per germline (reference sequence). V was pared by 2 bases and J by 5 bases, with 7 bases between. Combining the CDR3 with reference TRBV19 and TRBJ2-1 gives the whole variable domain DGGITQSPKYLFRKEGQNVTLSCEQNLNHDAMYWYRQDPGQGLRLIYYSQIVNDFQKGDIAEGYSVSREKKESFPLTVTSAQKNPTAFYLCASSISGNNEQFFGPGTRLTVL.

This clone was counted at least ten times. The rearrangement joins TRBV5-8 to TRBJ2-7, with D maybe TRBD1 (6 bases). V lost 0 bases and J 5 bases, leaving 9 bases between the germline ends. Looked up from germline, CDR1 is SGHTS and CDR2 is YDEGEE. The CDR3 is made up of 13 amino acids. This CDR3 is CASSLVQGDEQYF. DNA of the CDR3: TGTGCCAGCAGCTTGGTACAGGGCGACGAGCAGTACTTC.

This clone was counted at least ten times. The J gene is TRBJ2-7, the V gene TRBV9, with D tentatively TRBD2 (5 bases). The CDR3 sequence is 13 residues long. Germline V lookup: CDR1 SGDLS, CDR2 YYNGEE. The V end was cut by 0 bases, the J end by 6 bases, with 10 bases between. CDR3 in amino acids: CASSVEEGTEQYF. The CDR3 region has the DNA TGTGCCAGCAGCGTAGAAGAGGGTACCGAGCAGTACTTC.

The CDR3 nucleotides read TGTGCCAGCAGTGCTACAGGGGGGCCCACTGAAGCTTTCTTT. Protein: CASSATGGPTEAFF. The chain recombines TRBV28 with TRBJ1-1; 8 nucleotides line up with TRBD1. This CDR3 is built from 14 residues. Germline CDR1 is MDHEN and CDR2 is SYDVKM. V shed 5 bases and J 4 bases; nucleotides not matched to a gene: 6.